The T cell receptor (beta chain) described here comes from a study of CD8+CD57+ T cells in acquired aplastic anemia (dated by TCRdb to about 2018). Study-wide context: Extracted DNA from sorted CD4+ and CD8+ cells averaged around 3.4 ug, ranging from roughly 0.17 to 30 ug. CD8+CD57+ expansion was defined as a frequency above the mean frequency observed in healthy subjects.

What the work shows at the level of the full study, not this receptor alone: Patients and healthy controls showed no significant difference in CD8+ Simpson's diversity (P=0.060). Although roughly 30 CD8+ CDR3 sequences were shared by patients and controls, these sequences appeared highly expressed in patients and within the immunodominant clones of patients.

In its sample, this clonotype was seen once. Its antigen remains undetermined. No much larger clone exists at a distance of one base, and base qualities are not known. A single read makes a weak case. The germline ends are 12 bases apart after V is trimmed by 0 bases and J by 6 bases. CDR1 LNHNV and CDR2 YYDKDF are derived from the germline V gene (reference sequence). Taken from cysteine to phenylalanine, the CDR3 has 15 residues. The sequence is cut down to CDR3 DNA, 45 bases in frame from base 1. Expansion of CD8+CD57+ cells had been shown by flow cytometry in the patients chosen for sequencing. Severe acquired aplastic anemia was diagnosed in all patients according to International Study of Aplastic Anemia and Agranulocytosis and Camitta criteria. Patients had received no therapy at the time of blood sampling. In the study, sorted CD4+ and CD8+ blood T cells from patients with severe aplastic anemia and from healthy subjects underwent deep sequencing of TCR repertoires. In the USA, patient enrollment took place under clinicaltrials.gov protocols 00001620, 01623167, 00001397, 00071045, 00081523 and 00961064. Ficoll-Paque density gradient centrifugation was used to isolate peripheral blood mononuclear cells. Before DNA was extracted, CD4+ and CD8+ T cells were sorted using either FACS or magnetic beads.

Profiling of TCR beta VDJ combinations and CDR3 sequences used genomic DNA as the template. An Illumina HiSeq 2000 was the platform used for TCR repertoire sequencing. The study's own analysis went as follows. TRBV/TRBJ rearrangement plots, CDR3 size and DJ length profiles, and Simpson's diversity index were used to assess repertoires. The most abundant DNA sequence in the deep sequencing data was defined as the immunodominant clone. CDR3 amino acid sequences were checked for sharing between subjects and were compared against published repertoires and the VDJdb database. Using fastp at Q25 and MiXCR, TCRdb reprocessed the public reads and kept productive beta chains. Each CDR3 protein gets just one entry, which takes the most common genes and DNA from the rows behind it. Clone size and V and J calls follow TCRdb, not the original study. The sample profile shows about 200,000 distinct CDR3 sequences; around three fifths of them were found once. Roughly 61% of the sample is held by the ten biggest clonotypes.

The sequencing sample was made of sorted CD4+, CD8+, or CD8+CD57+ T cells (not recorded which) from PBMCs. This receptor chain uses TRBV15 and TRBJ1-5; the D gene is perhaps TRBD1, on 5 matching bases. This clonotype was obtained from a human donor with aplastic anemia. The bases read TGTGCCACCAGCAGAGATCTGGGGGAGGCTCAGCCCCAGCATTTT. Its translation is CATSRDLGEAQPQHF.